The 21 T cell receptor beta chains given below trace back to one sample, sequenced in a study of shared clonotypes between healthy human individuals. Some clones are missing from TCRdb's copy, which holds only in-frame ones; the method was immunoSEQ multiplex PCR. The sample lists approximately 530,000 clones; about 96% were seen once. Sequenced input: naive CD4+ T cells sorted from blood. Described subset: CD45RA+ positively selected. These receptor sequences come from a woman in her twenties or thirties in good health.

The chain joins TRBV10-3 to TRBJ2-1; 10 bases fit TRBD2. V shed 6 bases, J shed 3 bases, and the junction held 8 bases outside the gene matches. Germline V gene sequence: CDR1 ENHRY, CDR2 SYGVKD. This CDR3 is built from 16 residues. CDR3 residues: CAIRSPSGSFYNEQFF. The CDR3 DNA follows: TGTGCCATCAGATCTCCTAGCGGGAGCTTCTACAATGAGCAGTTCTTC.

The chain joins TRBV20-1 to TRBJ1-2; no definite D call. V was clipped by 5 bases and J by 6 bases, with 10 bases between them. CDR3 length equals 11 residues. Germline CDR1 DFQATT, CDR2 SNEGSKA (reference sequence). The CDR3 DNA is TGCAGTGCTCTCCGCACCCATGGCTACACCTTC. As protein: CSALRTHGYTF.

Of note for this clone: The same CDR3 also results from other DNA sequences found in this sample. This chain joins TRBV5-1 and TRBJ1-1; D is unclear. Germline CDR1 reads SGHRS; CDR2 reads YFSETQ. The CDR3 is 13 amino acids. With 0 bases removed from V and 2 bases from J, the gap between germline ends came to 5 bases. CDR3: CASSLVVNTEAFF. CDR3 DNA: TGCGCCAGCAGCTTGGTAGTAAACACTGAAGCTTTCTTT.

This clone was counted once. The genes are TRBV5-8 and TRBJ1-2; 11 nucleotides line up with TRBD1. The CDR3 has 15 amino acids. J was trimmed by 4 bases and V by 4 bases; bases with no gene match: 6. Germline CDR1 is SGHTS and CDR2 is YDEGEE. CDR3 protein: CASSAPGTGGYGYTF. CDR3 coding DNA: TGTGCCAGCAGCGCGCCCGGGACAGGGGGCTATGGCTACACCTTC.

DNA for the CDR3: TGTGCCAGTAGTTCCTCCCCATTCTCGGAGCAGTACTTC. This encodes CASSSSPFSEQYF. The chain uses TRBV19 and TRBJ2-5; D unclear. Trimming pared 5 bases from V and 11 bases from J, leaving 18 bases between. CDR3 size: 13 residues. Germline CDR1 and CDR2: LNHDA and SQIVND (reference sequence).

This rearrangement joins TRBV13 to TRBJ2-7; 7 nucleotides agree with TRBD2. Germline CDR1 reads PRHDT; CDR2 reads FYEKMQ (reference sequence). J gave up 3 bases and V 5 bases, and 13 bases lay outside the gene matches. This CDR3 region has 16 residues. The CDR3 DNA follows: TGTGCCAGCAGCCCCCGTGGGGAGCGGGGAGGCTACGAGCAGTACTTC. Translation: CASSPRGERGGYEQYF.

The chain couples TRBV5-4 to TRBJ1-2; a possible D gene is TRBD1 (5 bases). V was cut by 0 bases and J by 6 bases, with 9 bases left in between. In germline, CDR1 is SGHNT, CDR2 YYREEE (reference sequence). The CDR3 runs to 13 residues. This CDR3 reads CASSLDQGHGYTF. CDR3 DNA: TGTGCCAGCAGCTTGGACCAGGGTCATGGCTACACCTTC.

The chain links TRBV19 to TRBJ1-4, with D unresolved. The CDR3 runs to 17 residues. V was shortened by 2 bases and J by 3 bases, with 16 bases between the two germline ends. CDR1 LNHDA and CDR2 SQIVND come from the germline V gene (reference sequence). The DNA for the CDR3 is TGTGCCAGTAGTATACGTGGAGGTGGGGATTCTAATGAAAAACTGTTTTTT. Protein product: CASSIRGGGDSNEKLFF.

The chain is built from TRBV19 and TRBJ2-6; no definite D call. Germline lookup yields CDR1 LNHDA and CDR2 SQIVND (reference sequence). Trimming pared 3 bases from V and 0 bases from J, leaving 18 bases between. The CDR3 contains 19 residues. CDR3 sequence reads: CASSIILRRPSSGANVLTF. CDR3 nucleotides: TGTGCCAGTAGTATCATTCTCAGACGCCCGAGCTCTGGGGCCAACGTCCTGACTTTC.

The CDR3 is CASSQGLAGVEQYF. CDR3 sequence (DNA): TGTGCCAGCTCCCAGGGACTAGCGGGAGTCGAGCAGTACTTC. This sequence joins TRBV18 and TRBJ2-7; 14 positions match TRBD2. V lost 6 bases and J lost 6; bases outside the gene matches: 4. Germline V gene lookup returns CDR1 KGHSH and CDR2 LQKENI. This CDR3 is 14 amino acids long.

The DNA of the CDR3 is TGTGCCAGCAGCCCCCGACAGGAAGCCTATGGCTACACCTTC. Amino acids: CASSPRQEAYGYTF. V usage is TRBV5-4 and J usage is TRBJ1-2, with D possibly being TRBD1 (6 bases). Trimming pared 4 bases from V and 4 bases from J, leaving 14 bases between. Germline V CDR1 and CDR2: SGHNT, YYREEE (reference sequence). This CDR3 contains 14 residues.

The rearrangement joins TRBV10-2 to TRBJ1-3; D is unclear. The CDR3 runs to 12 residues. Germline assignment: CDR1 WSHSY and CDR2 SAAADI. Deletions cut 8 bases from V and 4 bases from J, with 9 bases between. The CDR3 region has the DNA TGCGCCAGCGGCAGGCAGGGAAACACCATATATTTT. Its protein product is CASGRQGNTIYF.

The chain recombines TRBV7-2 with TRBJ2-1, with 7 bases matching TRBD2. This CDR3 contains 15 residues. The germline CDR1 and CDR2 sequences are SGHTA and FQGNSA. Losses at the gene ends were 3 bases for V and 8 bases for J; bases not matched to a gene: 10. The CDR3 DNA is TGTGCCAGCAGCTTCCCCCTAGCGGCCAAAGATGAGCAGTTCTTC. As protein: CASSFPLAAKDEQFF.

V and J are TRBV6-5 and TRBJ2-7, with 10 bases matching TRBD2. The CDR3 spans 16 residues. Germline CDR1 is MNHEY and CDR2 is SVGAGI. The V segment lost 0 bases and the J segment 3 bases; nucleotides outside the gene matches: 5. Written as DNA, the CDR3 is TGTGCCAGCAGTTACTCCTCTAGCGGGAGTTTCTACGAGCAGTACTTC. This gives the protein CASSYSSSGSFYEQYF.

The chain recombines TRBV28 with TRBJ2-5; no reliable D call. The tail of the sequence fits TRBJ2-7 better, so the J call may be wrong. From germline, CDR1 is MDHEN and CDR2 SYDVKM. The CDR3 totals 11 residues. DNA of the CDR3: TGTGCCAGCAGTTTACGTTACGAGCAGTACTTC. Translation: CASSLRYEQYF.

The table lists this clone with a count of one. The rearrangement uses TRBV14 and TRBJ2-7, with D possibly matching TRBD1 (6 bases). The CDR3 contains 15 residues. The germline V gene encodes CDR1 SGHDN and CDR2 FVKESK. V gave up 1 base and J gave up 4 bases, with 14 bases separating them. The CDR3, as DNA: TGTGCCAGCAGCCAAGTTGACAGAGGGGGATACGAGCAGTACTTC. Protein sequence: CASSQVDRGGYEQYF.

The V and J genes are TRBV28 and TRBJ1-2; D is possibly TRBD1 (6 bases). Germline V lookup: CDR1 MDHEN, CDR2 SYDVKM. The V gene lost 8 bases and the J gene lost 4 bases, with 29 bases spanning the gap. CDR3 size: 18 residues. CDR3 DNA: TGTGCCAGCCGACCTGGAGGGGGGAGGAAACCGATAGGCTATGGCTACACCTTC. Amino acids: CASRPGGGRKPIGYGYTF.

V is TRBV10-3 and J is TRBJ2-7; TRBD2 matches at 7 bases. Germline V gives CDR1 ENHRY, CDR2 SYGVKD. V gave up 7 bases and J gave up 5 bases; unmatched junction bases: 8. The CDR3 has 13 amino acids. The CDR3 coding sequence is TGTGCCATCATGGGCGGGAGAAAGGACGAGCAGTACTTC. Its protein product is CAIMGGRKDEQYF.

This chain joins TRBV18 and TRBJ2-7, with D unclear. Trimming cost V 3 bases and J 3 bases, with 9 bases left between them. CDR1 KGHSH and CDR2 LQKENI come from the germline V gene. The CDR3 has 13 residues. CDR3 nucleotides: TGTGCCAGCTCACCGCCGAGTCGCTACGAGCAGTACTTC. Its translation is CASSPPSRYEQYF.

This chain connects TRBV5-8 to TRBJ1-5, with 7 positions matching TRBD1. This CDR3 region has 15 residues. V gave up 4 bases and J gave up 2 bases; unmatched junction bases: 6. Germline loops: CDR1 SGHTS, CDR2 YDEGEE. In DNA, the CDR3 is TGTGCCAGCAGCCCCAGGGGGGAAGGCAATCAGCCCCAGCATTTT. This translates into CASSPRGEGNQPQHF.

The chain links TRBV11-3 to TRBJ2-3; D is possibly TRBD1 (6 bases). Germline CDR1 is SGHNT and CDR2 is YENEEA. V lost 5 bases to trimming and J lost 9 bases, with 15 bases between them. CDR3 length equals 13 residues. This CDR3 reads CASSAKWGHTQYF. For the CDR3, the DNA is TGTGCCAGCAGCGCTAAGTGGGGGCACACGCAGTATTTT.